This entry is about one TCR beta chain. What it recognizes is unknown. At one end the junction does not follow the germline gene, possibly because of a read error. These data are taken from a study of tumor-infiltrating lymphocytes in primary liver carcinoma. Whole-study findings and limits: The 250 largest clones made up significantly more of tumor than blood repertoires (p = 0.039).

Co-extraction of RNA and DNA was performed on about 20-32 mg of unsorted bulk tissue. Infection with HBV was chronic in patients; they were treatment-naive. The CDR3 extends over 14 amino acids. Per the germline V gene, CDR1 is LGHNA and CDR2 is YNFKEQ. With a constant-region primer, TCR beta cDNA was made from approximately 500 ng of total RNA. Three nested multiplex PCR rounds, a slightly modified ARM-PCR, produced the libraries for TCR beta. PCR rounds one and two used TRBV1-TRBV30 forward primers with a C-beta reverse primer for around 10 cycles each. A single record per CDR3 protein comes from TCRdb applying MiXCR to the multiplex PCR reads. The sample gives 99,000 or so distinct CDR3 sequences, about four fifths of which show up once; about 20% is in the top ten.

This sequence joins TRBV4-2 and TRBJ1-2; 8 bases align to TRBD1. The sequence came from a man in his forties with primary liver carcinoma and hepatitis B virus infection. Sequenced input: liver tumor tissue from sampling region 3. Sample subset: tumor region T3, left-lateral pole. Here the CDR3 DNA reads TGTGTCAGCAGCCAGTCACGGACAGGGACTGGCTACACCTTC. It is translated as CVSSQSRTGTGYTF.